This T cell receptor beta chain was found in a study of early T cells in non-severe SARS-CoV-2 infection. Turning to the study itself: It was bulk RNA from unsorted whole blood that was sequenced, and the chains were unpaired.

Study conclusions and caveats: VDJdb-based annotation leaned toward anti-spike CD8 responses and missed private and CD4 specificities.

As part of library construction, unique molecular identifiers were attached to individual cDNA molecules. TCRdb reprocessed the 5' RACE reads with MiXCR, giving one entry per CDR3 protein. This sample carries 30,000 to 35,000 distinct CDR3 sequences, roughly 7.1% of them seen once, and the ten largest clones take approximately 13%. Only a few counts were recorded for this clonotype. Its cognate antigen is unknown. Trimming removed 3 bases from V and 4 bases from J, with 15 bases in between. There are 16 residues in the CDR3. Looked up from germline, CDR1 is LNHNV and CDR2 is YYDKDF (reference sequence).

The source material was whole blood, sampled at baseline. The chain has TRBV15 and TRBJ1-4; TRBD1 might be the D (5 bases). The TCR comes from an adult who was a healthcare worker with PCR-confirmed SARS-CoV-2 infection or an uninfected control (not recorded which). This CDR3 reads CATSSGPTVHNEKLFF. Written as DNA, the CDR3 is TGTGCCACCAGCAGCGGGCCGACAGTGCATAATGAAAAACTGTTTTTT.